A single count supports the clone carrying this TCR beta chain. CDR3 length: 16 residues. Between the trimmed V and J ends, which lost 4 bases and 5 bases, there was a span of 21 bases. Germline assignment: CDR1 SGHRS and CDR2 YFSETQ. The data were taken from a study of blood T cell repertoires in COVID-19. Data came from immunoSEQ multiplex PCR; TCRdb stores just in-frame clones and leaves some out. The sample includes roughly 250,000 clones, under 90% of them seen just once. Sequences were obtained from peripheral blood. This chain connects TRBV5-1 to TRBJ1-2, with D possibly matching TRBD1 (6 bases). This receptor was obtained from a woman between 55 and 75 years old with active or convalescent COVID-19. The CDR3 is CASSLSPGTQLYGYTF. In DNA, the CDR3 is TGCGCCAGCAGCCTCAGCCCCGGGACACAACTTTATGGCTACACCTTC.